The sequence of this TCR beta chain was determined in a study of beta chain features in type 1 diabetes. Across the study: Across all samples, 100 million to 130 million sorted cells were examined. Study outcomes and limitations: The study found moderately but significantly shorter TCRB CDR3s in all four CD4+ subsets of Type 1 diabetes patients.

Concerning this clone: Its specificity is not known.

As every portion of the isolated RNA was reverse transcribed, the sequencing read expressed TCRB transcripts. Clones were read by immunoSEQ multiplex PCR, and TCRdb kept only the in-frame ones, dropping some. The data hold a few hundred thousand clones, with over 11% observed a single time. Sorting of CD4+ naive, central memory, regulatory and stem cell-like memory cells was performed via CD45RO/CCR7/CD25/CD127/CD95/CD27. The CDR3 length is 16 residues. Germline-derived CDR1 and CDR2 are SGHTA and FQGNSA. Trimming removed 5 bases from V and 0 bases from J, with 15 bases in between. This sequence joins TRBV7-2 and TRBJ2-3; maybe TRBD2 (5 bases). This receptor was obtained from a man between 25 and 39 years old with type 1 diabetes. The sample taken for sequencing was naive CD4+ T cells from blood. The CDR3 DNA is TGTGCCAGCAGCCGGAGCGGAATTTATAGCACAGATACGCAGTATTTT. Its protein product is CASSRSGIYSTDTQYF.